These 22 T cell receptor beta chains came from one sample sequenced in a study of T-cell reconstitution after alpha-beta-depleted transplantation in children. A TCRbeta library incorporating unique molecular identifiers was prepared. TCRdb re-called the PCR reads through MiXCR, storing one row per CDR3 protein. The profile covers fewer than 550,000 distinct CDR3 sequences, with roughly 11% appearing a single time and roughly 15% taken by the ten largest. Source: PBMCs, mostly from graft donor cells, taken 180 days after TCRalphabeta/CD19-depleted stem cell transplant. These receptors all stem from a female patient aged 2 to 10 who had a stem cell transplant for aplastic anemia, so the T cells may come from the graft donor.

The gene calls are TRBV12-3 or TRBV12-4 and TRBJ2-1, with 12 bases fitting TRBD2. The trim removed 0 bases at V and 0 bases at J, leaving 15 bases unmatched. CDR3 length: 22 residues. Written as DNA, the CDR3 is TGTGCCAGCAGTTTAGCGGGGGTACCGGGACTAGCGGGCCGAAGCTCCTACAATGAGCAGTTCTTC. Encoded protein: CASSLAGVPGLAGRSSYNEQFF.

The sample holds a few counts of this clonotype. The V and J genes are TRBV18 and TRBJ2-7; 11 nucleotides agree with TRBD1. V gave up 6 bases and J gave up 6 bases; unmatched junction bases: 7. CDR3 size: 14 residues. In germline, CDR1 is KGHSH, CDR2 LQKENI. Written as DNA, the CDR3 is TGTGCCAGCTCCCCTACCGGGACAGGGGGCGAGCAGTACTTC. Encoded protein: CASSPTGTGGEQYF.

The V gene is TRBV11-1, the J gene TRBJ2-1; 9 bases are shared with TRBD2. CDR1 is SGHAT and CDR2 is FQDESV in the germline V gene (reference sequence). The CDR3 loop spans 18 amino acids. V lost 4 bases, J lost 0 bases, and 10 bases stayed unmatched. CDR3 sequence: CASSSRVAGESSYNEQFF. The CDR3 nucleotides read TGTGCCAGCAGCTCACGGGTAGCGGGAGAAAGCTCCTACAATGAGCAGTTCTTC.

This rearrangement joins TRBV25-1 to TRBJ2-1; no reliable D call. The CDR3 extends over 10 amino acids. The V gene lost 9 bases and the J gene lost 9 bases, with 9 bases spanning the gap. The germline V gene has CDR1 MGHDK and CDR2 SYGVNS. For the CDR3, the DNA is TGTGCCAGTTTCCTCGGTGAGCAGTTCTTC. Encoded protein: CASFLGEQFF.

The CDR3 spells CASSPTRTSGISPSTDTQYF. CDR3 DNA: TGCGCCAGCAGCCCGACTCGGACTAGCGGGATTTCGCCTTCGACAGATACGCAGTATTTT. The chain couples TRBV4-1 to TRBJ2-3, with TRBD2 matching over 12 bases. The V and J ends lost 4 bases and 3 bases, in that order; junction bases with no gene match: 17. This CDR3 is 20 amino acids long. Germline loops: CDR1 MGHRA, CDR2 YSYEKL.

The chain uses TRBV18 and TRBJ2-7; 8 bases match TRBD1. Germline CDR1 KGHSH, CDR2 LQKENI. The CDR3 length is 15 residues. V shed 3 bases, J shed 4 bases, and the junction held 8 bases outside the gene matches. CDR3 DNA: TGTGCCAGCTCACCTCTCCCGACAGGGGTTTACGAGCAGTACGTC. Translated, it gives CASSPLPTGVYEQYV.

This clonotype showed up many times. CDR3 sequence: CASSFWREGYNEQFF. The CDR3, as DNA: TGTGCCAGCAGTTTCTGGCGGGAGGGCTACAATGAGCAGTTCTTC. The V and J genes are TRBV28 and TRBJ2-1; 9 bases agree with TRBD2. The V segment lost 3 bases and the J segment 3 bases; nucleotides outside the gene matches: 3. Germline lookup yields CDR1 MDHEN and CDR2 SYDVKM. CDR3 size: 15 residues.

The rearrangement joins TRBV27 to TRBJ2-3, with 8 positions matching TRBD1. There are 17 residues in the CDR3. The V gene's germline CDR1 is MNHEY and CDR2 SMNVEV (reference sequence). Unmatched junction bases numbered 11, after V lost 6 bases and J lost 0 bases. CDR3 residues: CASRPNRGSYSTDTQYF. The CDR3 coding sequence is TGTGCCAGCAGGCCGAACAGGGGGAGTTATAGCACAGATACGCAGTATTTT.

As for this clonotype: Since a much larger clone is just one base distant, this may be a read error. The chain links TRBV7-2 to TRBJ1-2, with D maybe TRBD1 (5 bases). Germline CDR1 reads SGHTA; CDR2 reads FQGNSA. The CDR3 spans 15 residues. CDR3 region: CASSLVGAANYGDTF. The CDR3 bases are TGTGCCAGCAGCTTAGTAGGGGCTGCTAACTATGGCGACACCTTC.

This chain connects TRBV19 to TRBJ1-2, with no clear D. The germline CDR1 and CDR2 sequences are LNHDA and SQIVND (reference sequence). The V end was cut by 2 bases, the J end by 8 bases, with 15 bases between. The CDR3 runs to 14 residues. The CDR3 bases are TGTGCCAGTAGTATACCGGACGGACTCCGGGGCTACACCTTC. The encoded protein is CASSIPDGLRGYTF.

The chain is built from TRBV11-2 and TRBJ2-1; TRBD1 might be the D (6 bases). V shed 3 bases and J shed 8 bases, with 20 bases lying between them. The V gene's germline CDR1 is SGHAT and CDR2 FQNNGV. The CDR3 is 16 amino acids. Here the CDR3 reads CASSFKGQTKVDEQFF. CDR3 DNA sequence: TGTGCCAGCAGCTTCAAGGGACAAACAAAGGTGGATGAGCAGTTCTTC. The full variable domain, rest sourced from reference TRBV11-2 and TRBJ2-1, is EAGVAQSPRYKIIEKRQSVAFWCNPISGHATLYWYQQILGQGPKLLIQFQNNGVVDDSQLPKDRFSAERLKGVDSTLKIQPAKLEDSAVYLCASSFKGQTKVDEQFFGPGTRLTVL.

This clonotype was seen repeatedly, ten times or more. The chain is built from TRBV2 and TRBJ1-6; D gene unclear. CDR1 and CDR2 (germline): SNHLY, FYNNEI. The CDR3 is made up of 13 amino acids. V was cut by 8 bases and J by 7 bases, with 12 bases left in between. The CDR3 bases are TGTGCCAGCGGACGGCTTTACAATTCACCCCTCCACTTT. Amino acid sequence: CASGRLYNSPLHF.

This clonotype was recorded many times. The chain recombines TRBV4-3 with TRBJ2-3; a weak D match, TRBD2 (6 bases). Germline CDR1 and CDR2: LGHNA and YSLEER. CDR3 length equals 16 residues. Trimming removed 2 bases from V and 3 bases from J, with 15 bases in between. This CDR3 is CASSQSPSSGTDTQYF. The CDR3 coding sequence is TGCGCCAGCAGCCAAAGTCCATCCAGCGGGACAGATACGCAGTATTTT.

The genes are TRBV4-3 and TRBJ2-5; unclear D gene. The germline gives CDR1 LGHNA, CDR2 YSLEER. The CDR3 has 15 amino acids. Trimming shortened V by 4 bases and J by 1 base, and 13 bases separated the two germline ends. CDR3 coding DNA: TGCGCCAGCAGCCCCCATATCGGTCGCCAAGAGACCCAGTACTTC. Residues: CASSPHIGRQETQYF.

The DNA of the CDR3 is TGCGCCAGCACCCAGGGGGCGCAGGAGCAGTTCTTC. Translating it yields CASTQGAQEQFF. V gene TRBV5-1 combines with J gene TRBJ2-1; 8 nucleotides agree with TRBD1. V gave up 6 bases and J gave up 10 bases; unmatched junction bases: 6. The length of the CDR3 is 12 residues. Germline V gives CDR1 SGHRS, CDR2 YFSETQ.

The rearrangement uses TRBV5-1 and TRBJ1-1; TRBD1 might be the D (5 bases). The CDR3 spans 14 residues. V shed 0 bases and J shed 11 bases, with 17 bases lying between them. Germline lookup yields CDR1 SGHRS and CDR2 YFSETQ. Written as DNA, the CDR3 is TGCGCCAGCAGCTTGGAGACAGCTTCCCCATGGGCTTTCTTT. This translates into CASSLETASPWAFF.

CDR3 sequence reads: CASSLVLAGQRETQYF. The CDR3 bases are TGTGCCAGCAGCTTAGTTCTAGCGGGCCAGAGGGAGACCCAGTACTTC. The chain carries TRBV11-2 and TRBJ2-5; 8 nucleotides agree with TRBD2. The junction had 9 bases not matched to a gene; V was cut back by 1 base and J by 5 bases. In germline, CDR1 is SGHAT, CDR2 FQNNGV. The CDR3 loop spans 16 amino acids.

This clonotype turned up a few times. The rearrangement joins TRBV30 to TRBJ1-1; no firm D call. V was clipped by 2 bases and J by 0 bases, with 7 bases between them. This CDR3 contains 13 residues. Germline loops: CDR1 GTSNPN, CDR2 SVGIG (reference sequence). The CDR3 DNA sequence: TGTGCCTGGAGTAGGTCAGTGAACACTGAAGCTTTCTTT. Its protein product is CAWSRSVNTEAFF.

This clonotype came up a few times. The chain recombines TRBV29-1 with TRBJ1-2; D not certain. CDR1 and CDR2 from the germline V gene are SQVTM and ANQGSEA. The CDR3 consists of 13 residues. V was shortened by 6 bases and J by 7 bases, with 18 bases between the two germline ends. CDR3 sequence reads: CSVRTSEVVGYTF. Here the CDR3 DNA reads TGCAGCGTGCGGACTAGCGAAGTGGTTGGCTACACCTTC. Full variable domain (remainder filled in from reference TRBV29-1 and TRBJ1-2): SAVISQKPSRDICQRGTSLTIQCQVDSQVTMMFWYRQQPGQSLTLIATANQGSEATYESGFVIDKFPISRPNLTFSTLTVSNMSPEDSSIYLCSVRTSEVVGYTFGSGTRLTVV.

The genes are TRBV6-5 and TRBJ1-2, with 9 bases identical to TRBD1. V dropped 8 bases and J dropped 5; count of bases not matched to a gene: 18. Germline V lookup: CDR1 MNHEY, CDR2 SVGAGI. This CDR3 spans 17 amino acids. The CDR3 spells CASVLPGQGVGWYGYTF. The CDR3 DNA follows: TGTGCCAGCGTTTTGCCGGGACAGGGCGTAGGGTGGTATGGCTACACCTTC.

The V call is TRBV6-6, the J call TRBJ2-7, with D perhaps TRBD1 (6 bases). Germline V gene sequence: CDR1 MNHNY, CDR2 SVGAGI (reference sequence). The V end was cut by 5 bases, the J end by 6 bases, with 8 bases between. This CDR3 is 11 amino acids long. The CDR3 nucleotides are TGTGCCAGCAGTCAGGACAGCGAGCAGTACTTC. As protein: CASSQDSEQYF.

This clonotype has only a few counts. This chain connects TRBV7-2 to TRBJ2-7; tentatively, D is TRBD1 or TRBD2 (5 bases each). CDR1 and CDR2 (germline): SGHTA, FQGNSA. V gave up 2 bases and J gave up 2 bases, with 13 bases separating them. The CDR3 extends over 15 amino acids. This CDR3 reads CASSLFGTPTYEQYF. CDR3 bases: TGTGCCAGCAGCTTATTCGGGACGCCTACCTACGAGCAGTACTTC.